Listed below are T cell receptor beta chains from one sample, sequenced in a study of T-cell reconstitution after alpha-beta-depleted transplantation in children. Using its own MiXCR run on the PCR reads, TCRdb lists one record per CDR3 protein. The repertoire holds some 81,000 distinct CDR3 sequences, with less than 15% as singletons. Material: PBMCs, mostly from graft donor cells, obtained 180 days after TCRalphabeta/CD19-depleted stem cell transplant. The receptors were sampled from a male patient aged 2-10 years who had a stem cell transplant for acute lymphoblastic leukemia, so the T cells may come from the graft donor. Each CDR3 is given with its conserved first and last residue. The listing skips clone size in some rows; elsewhere it reads once, few, many or a size class.

NA	TRBV29-1	TRBJ1-2	CSVFIAQKYGYTF
few	TRBV28	TRBJ2-4	CASSFQDRLLAKNIQYF
NA	TRBV29-1	TRBJ2-3	CSGRGLTDTQYF
few	TRBV7-9	TRBJ1-2	CASSLAGQGEKGYGYTF
many	TRBV7-2	TRBJ1-6	CASSLDNRVGSPLHF
NA	TRBV29-1	TRBJ1-2	CSVRDSTNYGYTF
NA	TRBV7-8	TRBJ2-1	CASSIQVMGFNEQFF
few	TRBV11-2	TRBJ2-7	CASSAGFYEQYF
few	TRBV5-1	TRBJ2-3	CASRLGPLRETSTDTQYF
NA	TRBV4-2	TRBJ1-6	CASSQLGSYNSPLHF
many	TRBV5-1	TRBJ1-5	CASSPGRGNQPQHF
NA	TRBV7-9	TRBJ2-7	CASSLGWTATYEQYF
few	TRBV7-9	TRBJ2-2	CASSRRGPTGELFF
many	TRBV5-1	TRBJ1-1	CASSSLWGETEAFF
NA	TRBV5-1	TRBJ2-6	CASSLAGGDSSGANVLTF
NA	TRBV28	TRBJ2-3	CASSSFDRVTQYF
NA	TRBV27	TRBJ2-5	CASSYTGETQYF
few	TRBV7-2	TRBJ2-5	CASSFRDRTETQYF
NA	TRBV7-3	TRBJ2-2	CASSRRPSPGTINTGELFF
NA	TRBV7-2	TRBJ2-2	CASSLNLVKGSTGELFF
few	TRBV9	TRBJ2-7	CASSVSSGRTYEQYF
few	TRBV5-4	TRBJ2-5	CASSYRQGRETQYF
once	TRBV5-1	TRBJ2-2	CASSSPGGWRTGELFF
few	TRBV6-1	TRBJ2-3	CASSEGLYTDTQYF
NA	TRBV7-7	TRBJ2-1	CARQGLDEQFF
NA	TRBV28	TRBJ2-7	CASSSPAWEQYF
NA	TRBV15	TRBJ2-7	CATSRDWGPSYEQYF
NA	TRBV11-2	TRBJ1-4	CASSLETGSEKLFF
few	TRBV5-1	TRBJ1-5	CASSLGSPSNQPQHF
NA	TRBV6-1	TRBJ1-2	CASSEAAYGYTF
few	TRBV29-1	TRBJ2-5	CSVLDSQETQYF
NA	TRBV18	TRBJ2-3	CASSPTAPWTDTQYF
NA	TRBV4-3	TRBJ1-1	CASSQELGRITEAFF
few	TRBV9	TRBJ2-5	CASSVDSGAKETQYF
NA	TRBV12-3/TRBV12-4	TRBJ1-2	CASGLWRAPVAGYTF
few	TRBV5-1	TRBJ1-4	CASSQGHESEKLFF
NA	TRBV25-1	TRBJ2-7	CASSDRSYEQYF
few	TRBV7-3	TRBJ2-7	CASSLTKGSYEQYF
many	TRBV12-3/TRBV12-4	TRBJ2-4	CASTLGSLLAKNIQYF
many	TRBV20-1	TRBJ2-5	CSASGGIREETQYF
once	TRBV24-1	TRBJ2-7	CATSDSGTLPYEQYF
NA	TRBV7-3	TRBJ2-3	CASAFRGGSGDTQYF
NA	TRBV20-1	TRBJ2-1	CSARVGQGYNEQFF
few	TRBV12-3/TRBV12-4	TRBJ1-6	CASSGNGSPLHF
few	TRBV25-1	TRBJ1-2	CASSEGVMGNGYTF
many	TRBV5-1	TRBJ2-1	CASSFFRFSDEQFF
NA	TRBV2	TRBJ2-7	CASSVGPQREQYF
NA	TRBV5-1	TRBJ1-2	CASSLAGFSYGYTF
NA	TRBV20-1	TRBJ1-5	CSARKGVGNQPQHF
NA	TRBV27	TRBJ2-2	CASTDRLNTGELFF
many	TRBV20-1	TRBJ2-7	CSARDQGRAESYEQYF